This entry lists 9 T cell receptor beta chains sequenced from one sample in a study of CD8 T cells in ankylosing spondylitis. TCRdb used MiXCR to reprocess the 5' RACE reads, holding one entry per CDR3 protein. The sample has roughly 160,000 distinct CDR3 sequences; around a tenth are singletons. The specimen sequenced was blood, either unsorted or a sorted T cell fraction (not recorded which). All receptors come from a male donor with ankylosing spondylitis or in good health (not recorded which).

This clonotype appeared many times. V usage is TRBV5-1 and J usage is TRBJ2-3; no firm D call. The germline V gene has CDR1 SGHRS and CDR2 YFSETQ. V lost 2 bases, J lost 1 base, and 20 bases lay in between. The CDR3 sequence is 18 residues long. CDR3 nucleotide sequence: TGCGCCAGCAGCTTCCGTCCGTCAATTGCGGACCGCACAGATACGCAGTATTTT. Its translation is CASSFRPSIADRTDTQYF.

This clonotype was detected only a few times. The genes are TRBV6-2 or TRBV6-3 and TRBJ2-3; D assignment may be TRBD1 or TRBD2 (6 bases each). Trimming stripped 6 bases from V and 5 bases from J, with 21 bases between. The CDR3 is 16 residues long. The V gene's germline CDR1 is MNHEY and CDR2 SVGEGT. This chain's CDR3 is CASSSGAPSYGDTQYF. The CDR3 DNA sequence: TGTGCCAGCAGCTCGGGGGCCCCATCTTACGGAGATACGCAGTATTTT.

This clonotype was counted many times. The chain is built from TRBV12-3 or TRBV12-4 and TRBJ1-1; D not resolved. Trimming left V 5 bases short and J 5 bases short, with 12 bases between. This CDR3 has 13 amino acids. The CDR3 is CASSPSDRTEAFF. DNA of the CDR3: TGTGCCAGCAGTCCCTCGGATCGGACTGAAGCTTTCTTT.

There are many counts of this clonotype. This chain links TRBV12-3 or TRBV12-4 with TRBJ1-4; a possible D gene is TRBD1 (6 bases). This CDR3 contains 16 residues. Trimming took 5 bases from V and 2 from J, leaving 15 bases between them. CDR3 loop: CASSQTGMGTNEKLFF. The CDR3 DNA reads TGTGCCAGCAGTCAAACAGGGATGGGTACTAATGAAAAACTGTTTTTT.

This clonotype was observed at least ten times. The germline gene is not matched at one end of the junction; a read error may be the cause. This chain links TRBV3-1 with TRBJ2-5, with D unresolved. This CDR3 region has 13 residues. The germline V gene encodes CDR1 LGHDT and CDR2 YNNKEL (reference sequence). In DNA form, the CDR3 reads TGTGCCAGCAGCCCACAGCCCCAAGAGACCCAATACTTC. It encodes CASSPQPQETQYF.

This clonotype was counted between two and nine times. The chain combines TRBV6-1 with TRBJ1-5, with D perhaps matching TRBD1 (5 bases). There are 12 residues in the CDR3. V lost 3 bases and J lost 8, with 8 bases in between. Looked up from germline, CDR1 is MNHNS and CDR2 is SASEGT. This CDR3 is CASSDGAEPQHF. The CDR3 nucleotides read TGTGCCAGCAGTGACGGGGCAGAGCCCCAGCATTTT.

This clonotype was seen ten or more times. The rearrangement joins TRBV15 to TRBJ2-7, with D tentatively TRBD2 (5 bases). This CDR3 comprises 14 residues. In germline, CDR1 is LNHNV, CDR2 YYDKDF (reference sequence). The germline V and J ends were trimmed by 0 bases and 4 bases, with 10 bases remaining between them. The CDR3 loop is CATSRDRGNYEQYF. CDR3 bases: TGTGCCACCAGCAGAGATCGGGGAAATTACGAGCAGTACTTC.

The chain joins TRBV7-9 to TRBJ1-2; D remains ambiguous. Trimming took 5 bases from V and 4 from J, leaving 8 bases between them. This CDR3 has 12 residues. CDR1 SEHNR and CDR2 FQNEAQ come from the germline V gene (reference sequence). DNA for the CDR3: TGTGCCAGCAGCGTCAATAGCTATGGCTACACCTTC. Translating it yields CASSVNSYGYTF.

In its sample, this clonotype was seen many times. The chain employs TRBV12-3 or TRBV12-4 and TRBJ2-1, with a tentative D call TRBD2 (6 bases). The CDR3 runs to 16 residues. V lost 3 bases and J 8 bases, leaving 20 bases between the germline ends. The CDR3 loop reads CASSFLGGAVGHEQFF. Written as DNA, the CDR3 is TGTGCCAGCAGTTTTTTGGGCGGGGCAGTAGGCCATGAGCAGTTCTTC.